The sequence of this T cell receptor beta chain was determined in a study of post-analysis software for immune sequencing data. Study-wide context: Patients had relapsing-remitting, secondary progressive or progressive-relapsing multiple sclerosis; some lacked subtype. Study-level findings and limits: Patients with multiple sclerosis recorded significantly lower normalized Chao1 diversity than controls, the study found. Patients had higher frequencies than controls of a handful of TRBV segments, including TRBV5-6, TRBV5-1 and TRBV20-1.

Presence of unique molecular identifiers characterized the TCR beta cDNA libraries. Input amounts of roughly 0.85 to 11 million T cells were used. These gave roughly 500,000 cDNA molecules, so each molecule approximated one T cell. MiXCR, applied by TCRdb to the PCR reads, yields one record per CDR3 protein. The sample gives hundreds of thousands of distinct CDR3 sequences, around 40% of which show up once; more than 1.5% is in the top ten. There are 15 residues in the CDR3. Germline V gene sequence: CDR1 MNHNY, CDR2 SVGAGI (reference sequence). Notes on this clonotype: Its specificity is not known.

This TCR derives from a girl between 10 and 17 years old with multiple sclerosis. The V call is TRBV6-6, the J call TRBJ2-4, with TRBD2 as a possible D gene (6 bases). Judging by the DNA end, TRBJ2-7 fits better; the J call may be wrong. Sample: blood. In nucleotides, the CDR3 is TGTGCCAGCAGTTACTCCGCAAGGAGGGAATACGAGCAGTACTTC. Translated: CASSYSARREYEQYF.